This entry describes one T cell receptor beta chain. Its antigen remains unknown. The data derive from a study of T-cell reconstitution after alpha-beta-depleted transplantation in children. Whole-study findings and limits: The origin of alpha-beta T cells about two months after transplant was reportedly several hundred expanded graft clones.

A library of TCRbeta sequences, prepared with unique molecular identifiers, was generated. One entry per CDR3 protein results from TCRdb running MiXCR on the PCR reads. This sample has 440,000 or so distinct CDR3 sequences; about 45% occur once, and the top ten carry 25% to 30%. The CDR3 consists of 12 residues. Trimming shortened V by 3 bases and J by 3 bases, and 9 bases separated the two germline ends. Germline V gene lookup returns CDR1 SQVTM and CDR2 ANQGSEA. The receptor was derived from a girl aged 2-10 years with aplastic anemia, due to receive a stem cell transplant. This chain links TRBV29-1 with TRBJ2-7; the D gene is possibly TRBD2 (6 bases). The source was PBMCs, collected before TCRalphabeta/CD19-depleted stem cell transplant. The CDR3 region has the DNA TGCAGCGTTGATGAGGAGGGCTACGAGCAGTACTTC. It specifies CSVDEEGYEQYF.